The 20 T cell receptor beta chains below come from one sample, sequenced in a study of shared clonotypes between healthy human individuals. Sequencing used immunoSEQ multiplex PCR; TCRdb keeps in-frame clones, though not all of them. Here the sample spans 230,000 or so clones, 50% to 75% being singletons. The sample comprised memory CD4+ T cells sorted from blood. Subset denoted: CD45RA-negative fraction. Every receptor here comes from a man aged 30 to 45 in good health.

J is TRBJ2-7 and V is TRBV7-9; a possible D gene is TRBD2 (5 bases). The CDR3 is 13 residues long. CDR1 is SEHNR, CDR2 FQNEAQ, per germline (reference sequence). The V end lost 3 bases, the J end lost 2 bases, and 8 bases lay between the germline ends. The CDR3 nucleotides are TGTGCCAGCAGCTTGACTAAAACCTACGAGCAGTACTTC. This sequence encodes CASSLTKTYEQYF.

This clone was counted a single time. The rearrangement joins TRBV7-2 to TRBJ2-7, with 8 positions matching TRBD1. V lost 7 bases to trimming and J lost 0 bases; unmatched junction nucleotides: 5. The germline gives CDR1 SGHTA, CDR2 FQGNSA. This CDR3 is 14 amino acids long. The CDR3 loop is CASKRTGPSYEQYF. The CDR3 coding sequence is TGTGCCAGCAAGAGGACAGGGCCCTCCTACGAGCAGTACTTC.

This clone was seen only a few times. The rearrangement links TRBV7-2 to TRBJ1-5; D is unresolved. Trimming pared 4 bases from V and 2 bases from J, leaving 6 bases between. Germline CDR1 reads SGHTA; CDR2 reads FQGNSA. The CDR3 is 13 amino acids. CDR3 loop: CASSSRGNQPQHF. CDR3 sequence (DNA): TGTGCCAGCAGCTCTAGGGGCAATCAGCCCCAGCATTTT.

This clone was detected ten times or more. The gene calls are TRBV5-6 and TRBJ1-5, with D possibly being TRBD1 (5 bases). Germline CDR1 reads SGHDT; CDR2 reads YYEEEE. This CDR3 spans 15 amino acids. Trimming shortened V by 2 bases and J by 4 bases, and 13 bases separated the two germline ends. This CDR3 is CASSLNGGENQPQHF. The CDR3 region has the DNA TGTGCCAGCAGCTTAAACGGAGGGGAGAATCAGCCCCAGCATTTT.

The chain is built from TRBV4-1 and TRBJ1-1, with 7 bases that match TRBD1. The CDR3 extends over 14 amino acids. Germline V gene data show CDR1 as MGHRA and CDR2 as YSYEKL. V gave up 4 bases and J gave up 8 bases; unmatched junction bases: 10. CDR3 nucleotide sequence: TGCGCCAGCAGCCGTCTCCCCCAGGGGGAGGAAGCTTTCTTT. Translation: CASSRLPQGEEAFF.

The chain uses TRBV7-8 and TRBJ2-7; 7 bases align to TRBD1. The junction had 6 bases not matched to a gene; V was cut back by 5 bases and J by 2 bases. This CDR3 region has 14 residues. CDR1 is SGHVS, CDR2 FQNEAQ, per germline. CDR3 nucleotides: TGTGCCAGCAGCCGGACAGGACGTGCCTACGAGCAGTACTTC. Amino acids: CASSRTGRAYEQYF.

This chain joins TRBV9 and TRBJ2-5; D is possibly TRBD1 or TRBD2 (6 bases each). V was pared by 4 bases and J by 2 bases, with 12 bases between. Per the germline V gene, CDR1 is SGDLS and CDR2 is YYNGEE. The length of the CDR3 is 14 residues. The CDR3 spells CASSKGGSQETQYF. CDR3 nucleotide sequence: TGTGCCAGCAGCAAGGGGGGTTCTCAAGAGACCCAGTACTTC.

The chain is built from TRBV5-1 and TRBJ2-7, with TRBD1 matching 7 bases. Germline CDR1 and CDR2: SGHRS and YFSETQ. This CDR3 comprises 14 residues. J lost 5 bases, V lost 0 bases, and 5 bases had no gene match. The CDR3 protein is CASSLVTGADEQYF. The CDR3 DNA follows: TGCGCCAGCAGCTTGGTAACAGGGGCGGACGAGCAGTACTTC. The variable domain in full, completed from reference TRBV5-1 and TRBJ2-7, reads KAGVTQTPRYLIKTRGQQVTLSCSPISGHRSVSWYQQTPGQGLQFLFEYFSETQRNKGNFPGRFSGRQFSNSRSEMNVSTLELGDSALYLCASSLVTGADEQYFGPGTRLTVT.

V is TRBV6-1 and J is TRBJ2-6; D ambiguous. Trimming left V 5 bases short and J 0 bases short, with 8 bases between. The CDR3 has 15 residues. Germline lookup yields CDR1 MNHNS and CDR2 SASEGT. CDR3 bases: TGTGCCAGCAGTCCAACCGGCTCTGGGGCCAACGTCCTGACTTTC. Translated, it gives CASSPTGSGANVLTF.

CDR3: CASIGLAPNTGELFF. CDR3 coding DNA: TGTGCCAGCATCGGACTAGCCCCGAACACCGGGGAGCTGTTTTTT. The chain employs TRBV6-1 and TRBJ2-2, with TRBD2 matching over 8 bases. The germline gives CDR1 MNHNS, CDR2 SASEGT. CDR3 length: 15 residues. The V and J ends lost 7 bases and 0 bases, in that order; junction bases with no gene match: 4.

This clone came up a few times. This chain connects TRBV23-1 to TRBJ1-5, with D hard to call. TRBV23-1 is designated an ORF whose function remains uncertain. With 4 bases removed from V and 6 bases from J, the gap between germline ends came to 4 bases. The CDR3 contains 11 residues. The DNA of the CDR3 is TGCGCCAGCAGTCGGCGTCAGCCCCAGCATTTT. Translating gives CASSRRQPQHF.

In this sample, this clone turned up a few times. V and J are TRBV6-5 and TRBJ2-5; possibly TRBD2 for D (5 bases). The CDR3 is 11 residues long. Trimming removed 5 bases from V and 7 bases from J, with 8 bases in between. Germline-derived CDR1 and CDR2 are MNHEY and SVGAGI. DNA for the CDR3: TGTGCCAGCAGTCTAGGAGGGACCCAGTACTTC. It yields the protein CASSLGGTQYF.

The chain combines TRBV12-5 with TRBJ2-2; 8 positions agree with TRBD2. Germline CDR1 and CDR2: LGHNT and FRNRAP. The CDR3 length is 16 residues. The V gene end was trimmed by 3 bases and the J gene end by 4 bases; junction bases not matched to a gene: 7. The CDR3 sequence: CASGLGPGGVTGELFF. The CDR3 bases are TGTGCTAGTGGTTTAGGACCCGGGGGGGTCACCGGGGAGCTGTTTTTT.

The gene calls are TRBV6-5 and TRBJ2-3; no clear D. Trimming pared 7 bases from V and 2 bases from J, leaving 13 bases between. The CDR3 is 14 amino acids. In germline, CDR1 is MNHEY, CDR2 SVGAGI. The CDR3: CASKMNGLTDTQYF. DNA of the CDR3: TGTGCCAGCAAAATGAATGGCCTCACAGATACGCAGTATTTT.

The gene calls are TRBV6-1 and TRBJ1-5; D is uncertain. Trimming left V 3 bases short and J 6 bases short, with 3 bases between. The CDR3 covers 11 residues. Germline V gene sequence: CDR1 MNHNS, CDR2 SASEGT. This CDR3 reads CASSDIQPQHF. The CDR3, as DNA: TGTGCCAGCAGTGATATTCAGCCCCAGCATTTT.

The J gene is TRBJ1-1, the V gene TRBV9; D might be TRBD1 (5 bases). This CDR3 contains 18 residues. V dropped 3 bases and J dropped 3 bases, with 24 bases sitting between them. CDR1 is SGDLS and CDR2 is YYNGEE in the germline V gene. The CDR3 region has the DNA TGTGCCAGCAGCGAAGTGGGGGTCTCCCTCCCACATGACACTGAAGCTTTCTTT. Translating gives CASSEVGVSLPHDTEAFF.

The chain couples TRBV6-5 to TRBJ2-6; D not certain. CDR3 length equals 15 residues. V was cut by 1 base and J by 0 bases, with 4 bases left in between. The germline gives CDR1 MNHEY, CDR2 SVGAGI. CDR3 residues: CASSYFGSGANVLTF. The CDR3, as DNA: TGTGCCAGCAGTTACTTCGGCTCTGGGGCCAACGTCCTGACTTTC.

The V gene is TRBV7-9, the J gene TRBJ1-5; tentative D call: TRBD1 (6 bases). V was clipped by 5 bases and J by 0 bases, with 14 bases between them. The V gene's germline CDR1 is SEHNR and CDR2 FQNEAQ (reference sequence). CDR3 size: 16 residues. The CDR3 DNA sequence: TGTGCCAGCAGCCAAGGGGGGGAATATAGCAATCAGCCCCAGCATTTT. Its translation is CASSQGGEYSNQPQHF.

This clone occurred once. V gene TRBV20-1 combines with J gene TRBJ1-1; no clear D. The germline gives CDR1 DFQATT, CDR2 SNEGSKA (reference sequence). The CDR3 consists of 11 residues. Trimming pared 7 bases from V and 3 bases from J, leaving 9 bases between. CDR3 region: CSGRQHTEAFF. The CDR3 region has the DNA TGCAGTGGACGGCAGCACACTGAAGCTTTCTTT.

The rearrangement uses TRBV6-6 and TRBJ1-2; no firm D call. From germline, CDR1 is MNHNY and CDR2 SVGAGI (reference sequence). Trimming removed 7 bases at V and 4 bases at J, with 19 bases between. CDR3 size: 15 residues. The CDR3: CASTSGSLTSYGYTF. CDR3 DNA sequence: TGTGCCAGCACGTCGGGGTCCCTCACCTCCTATGGCTACACCTTC.